The source of this TCR beta chain is a study of T cell repertoires in cytomegalovirus infection. Points from the study as a whole: The response measured ex vivo was dominated by TCR beta clonotypes (HLA-C-restricted and CMV-specific). Individuals carrying CMV plus the relevant HLA were identified by cumulative frequency of public TCR beta families.

Details on this clonotype: Its antigen is not known. A single base separates this from a much larger clone, so it may be a read error.

TCRdb analysed the reads with MiXCR anew, one entry per CDR3 protein. This table holds about 260,000 distinct CDR3 sequences, approximately 13% found once. The CDR3 is 15 residues long. Germline V gives CDR1 SGHTA, CDR2 FQGNSA. The material sequenced was PBMCs. The source of this sequence is a human donor in good health (CMV status not recorded). Some clones in this sample may be carry-over from other donors' samples. V is TRBV7-2 and J is TRBJ2-7; D might be TRBD2 (6 bases). In nucleotides, the CDR3 is TGTGCCAGCAGCCCCGGGGCGGGGCCAGCCTACGAGCGGTACTTC. Translated, it gives CASSPGAGPAYERYF.